The present TCR beta chain was sequenced within a study of regulatory T cells in long-lasting Graves disease. Whole-study findings and limits: With a small sample size, accuracy may have been reduced. Among the persistent patients, 2,500 to 3,500 public clonotypes were shared, more than the approximately 960 shared among new patients.

CDR3 size: 16 residues. V lost 1 base, J lost 3 bases, and 5 bases stayed unmatched. Germline V gene lookup returns CDR1 SEHNR and CDR2 FQNEAQ (reference sequence). In this sample, this clonotype turned up many times. The antigen is not known. Researchers made TCR beta libraries by using iRepertoire HTBI primers and running Arm-PCR on CDR3 regions. TCRdb re-derived calls from the multiplex PCR reads in MiXCR, one entry per CDR3 protein. Here the sample spans some 220,000 distinct CDR3 sequences, roughly a fifth being singletons. Time point given: newly diagnosed GD, antithyroid drugs for less than 3 months. PBMC-extracted RNA yielded the TCR library. The same data also contributed to another study, on T cells in Graves' hyperthyroidism and ophthalmopathy. From that study: The study enrolled patients aged 18 to 65 with newly diagnosed hyperthyroidism of under 2 months' duration. The HTBI primer set was used in a first-round RT-PCR of the TCR CDR3.

The chain uses TRBV7-9 and TRBJ2-1; 8 positions agree with TRBD2. The receptor's source is a woman aged 25 to 39 with Graves disease. The sequencing here drew on peripheral blood mononuclear cells (PBMCs), taken at new diagnosis, from a patient treated with antithyroid drugs. This chain's CDR3 is CASSLGSGTSYNEQFF. The CDR3 region has the DNA TGTGCCAGCAGCTTAGGTTCCGGGACTAGCTACAATGAGCAGTTCTTC.